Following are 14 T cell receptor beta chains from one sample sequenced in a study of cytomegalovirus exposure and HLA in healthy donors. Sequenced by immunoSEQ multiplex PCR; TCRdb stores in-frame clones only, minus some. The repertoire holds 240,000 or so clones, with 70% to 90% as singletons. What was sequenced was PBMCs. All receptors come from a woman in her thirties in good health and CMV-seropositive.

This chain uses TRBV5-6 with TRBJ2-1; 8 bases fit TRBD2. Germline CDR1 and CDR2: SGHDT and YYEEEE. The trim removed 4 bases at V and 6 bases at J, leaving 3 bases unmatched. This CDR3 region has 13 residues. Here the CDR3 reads CASSPGTSNEQFF. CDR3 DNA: TGTGCCAGCAGCCCCGGGACTAGCAATGAGCAGTTCTTC.

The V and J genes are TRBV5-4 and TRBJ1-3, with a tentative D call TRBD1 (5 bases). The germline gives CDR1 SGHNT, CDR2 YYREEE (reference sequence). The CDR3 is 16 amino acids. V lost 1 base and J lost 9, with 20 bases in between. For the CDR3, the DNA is TGTGCCAGCAGCTTGAGGAGGGACTCCACTCGGGGCACCATATATTTT. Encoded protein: CASSLRRDSTRGTIYF.

The CDR3 spells CASSQVGRGPEQYF. DNA for the CDR3: TGCGCCAGCAGCCAAGTAGGCAGGGGGCCCGAGCAGTACTTC. The chain joins TRBV4-1 to TRBJ2-7; 8 bases match TRBD1. V gave up 1 base and J gave up 6 bases; unmatched junction bases: 5. Germline-derived CDR1 and CDR2 are MGHRA and YSYEKL. This CDR3 is built from 14 residues.

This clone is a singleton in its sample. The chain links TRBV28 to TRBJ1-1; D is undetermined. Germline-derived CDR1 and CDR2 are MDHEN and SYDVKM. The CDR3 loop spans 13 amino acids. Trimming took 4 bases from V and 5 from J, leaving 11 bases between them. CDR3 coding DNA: TGTGCCAGCAGTTACCTACGAGAAACTGAAGCTTTCTTT. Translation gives CASSYLRETEAFF.

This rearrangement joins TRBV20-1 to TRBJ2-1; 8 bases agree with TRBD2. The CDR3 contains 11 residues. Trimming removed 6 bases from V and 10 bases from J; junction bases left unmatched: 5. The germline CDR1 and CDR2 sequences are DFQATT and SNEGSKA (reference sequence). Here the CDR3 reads CSAIAGMEQFF. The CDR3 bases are TGCAGTGCAATAGCGGGAATGGAGCAGTTCTTC.

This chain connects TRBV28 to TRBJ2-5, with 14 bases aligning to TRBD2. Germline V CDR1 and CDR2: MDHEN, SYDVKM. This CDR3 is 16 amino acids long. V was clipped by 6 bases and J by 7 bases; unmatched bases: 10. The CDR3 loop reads CASRPGTSGSWGTQYF. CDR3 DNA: TGTGCCAGCAGACCCGGGACTAGCGGGAGTTGGGGGACCCAGTACTTC.

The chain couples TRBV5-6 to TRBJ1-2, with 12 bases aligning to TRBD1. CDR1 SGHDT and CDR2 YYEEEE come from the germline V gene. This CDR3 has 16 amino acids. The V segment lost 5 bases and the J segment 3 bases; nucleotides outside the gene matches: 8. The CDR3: CASRGGTGGRHYGYTF. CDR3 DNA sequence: TGTGCCAGCAGGGGGGGGACAGGGGGCAGGCACTATGGCTACACCTTC.

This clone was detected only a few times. The CDR3 is CASSQDRGLAGLEQYF. CDR3 DNA: TGTGCCAGCAGCCAAGATAGAGGACTAGCGGGCCTCGAGCAGTACTTC. The V call is TRBV4-2, the J call TRBJ2-7; TRBD2 aligns across 11 bases. The CDR3 runs 16 residues. Germline V gene data show CDR1 as LGHNA and CDR2 as YNFKEQ. V dropped 0 bases and J dropped 6; count of bases not matched to a gene: 7.

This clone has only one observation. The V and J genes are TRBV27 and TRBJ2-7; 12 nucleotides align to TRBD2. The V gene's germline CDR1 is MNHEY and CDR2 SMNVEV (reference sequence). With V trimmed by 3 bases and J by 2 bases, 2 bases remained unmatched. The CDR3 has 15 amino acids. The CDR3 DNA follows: TGTGCCAGCAGTTTCGGACTAGCGGGAACCTACGAGCAGTACTTC. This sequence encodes CASSFGLAGTYEQYF.

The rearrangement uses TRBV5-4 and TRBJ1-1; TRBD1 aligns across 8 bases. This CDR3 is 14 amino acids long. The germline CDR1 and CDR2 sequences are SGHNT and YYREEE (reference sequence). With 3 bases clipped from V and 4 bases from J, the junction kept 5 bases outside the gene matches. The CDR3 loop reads CASSSGQGFTEAFF. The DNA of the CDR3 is TGTGCCAGCAGCTCCGGACAGGGCTTCACTGAAGCTTTCTTT.

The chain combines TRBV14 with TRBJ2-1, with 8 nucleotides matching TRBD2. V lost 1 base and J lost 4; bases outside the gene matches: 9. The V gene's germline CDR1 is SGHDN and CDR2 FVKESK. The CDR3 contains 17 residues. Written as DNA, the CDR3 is TGTGCCAGCAGCCAAGTGGGCGGGAGGAGGGAGTACAATGAGCAGTTCTTC. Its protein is CASSQVGGRREYNEQFF.

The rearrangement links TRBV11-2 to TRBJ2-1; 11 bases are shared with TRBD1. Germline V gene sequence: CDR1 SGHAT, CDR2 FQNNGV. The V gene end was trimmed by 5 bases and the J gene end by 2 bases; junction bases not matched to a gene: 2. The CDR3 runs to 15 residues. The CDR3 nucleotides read TGTGCCAGCAGCCCGGGACAGGGGGCCTACAATGAGCAGTTCTTC. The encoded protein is CASSPGQGAYNEQFF.

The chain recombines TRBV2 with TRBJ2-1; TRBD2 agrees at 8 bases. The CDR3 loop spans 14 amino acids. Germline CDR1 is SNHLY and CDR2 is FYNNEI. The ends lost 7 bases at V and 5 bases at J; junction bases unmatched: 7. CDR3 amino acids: CASKRLATNNEQFF. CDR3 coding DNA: TGTGCCAGCAAAAGACTAGCGACAAACAATGAGCAGTTCTTC.

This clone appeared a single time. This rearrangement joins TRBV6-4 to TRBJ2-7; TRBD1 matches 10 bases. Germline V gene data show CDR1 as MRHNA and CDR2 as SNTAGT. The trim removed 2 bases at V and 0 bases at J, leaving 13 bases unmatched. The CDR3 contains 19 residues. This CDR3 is CASSDPSGTGARSSYEQYF. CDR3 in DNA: TGTGCCAGCAGTGACCCATCCGGGACAGGGGCCCGAAGCTCCTACGAGCAGTACTTC.